A single sample gave rise to the 17 T cell receptor beta chains below, sequenced in a study of identical twins. TCRdb reanalysed the 5' RACE reads using MiXCR and keeps one entry per CDR3 protein. The sample lists roughly 220,000 distinct CDR3 sequences, over 5% occurring once. The sample was also linked to a second study, of T cells expressing NK-cell markers.

The sample comprised CD8+ T cells sorted from blood. These receptors originate from a woman aged 18-29 years in good health.

V is TRBV6-2 or TRBV6-3 and J is TRBJ2-3, with D perhaps matching TRBD2 (5 bases). V lost 6 bases and J lost 2, with 15 bases in between. The CDR3 is 15 residues long. Per the germline V gene, CDR1 is MNHEY and CDR2 is SVGEGT. CDR3: CASSQYLADTDTQYF. The CDR3 DNA sequence: TGTGCCAGCAGCCAGTACCTAGCAGACACAGATACGCAGTATTTT.

This clonotype has just a few counts. V gene TRBV27 combines with J gene TRBJ1-2; 10 nucleotides match TRBD1. This CDR3 region has 14 residues. V shed 6 bases, J shed 8 bases, and the junction held 9 bases outside the gene matches. CDR1 and CDR2 (germline): MNHEY, SMNVEV (reference sequence). The DNA of the CDR3 is TGTGCCAGCAGACATCGGGACAGGGGTTCCGGCTACACCTTC. Translating it yields CASRHRDRGSGYTF.

This clonotype has a handful of counts. The J gene is TRBJ2-1, the V gene TRBV6-2 or TRBV6-3, with D possibly TRBD2 on 5 matching bases. CDR1 and CDR2 (germline): MNHEY, SVGEGT. This CDR3 is built from 16 residues. With 5 bases removed from V and 5 bases from J, the gap between germline ends came to 19 bases. The DNA of the CDR3 is TGTGCCAGCAGTCCCATATCTAGCCTGGTGGACAATGAGCAGTTCTTC. As protein: CASSPISSLVDNEQFF.

This clonotype appeared many times. The genes are TRBV27 and TRBJ2-7; weak D call: TRBD2 (6 bases). CDR1 is MNHEY and CDR2 is SMNVEV in the germline V gene (reference sequence). V lost 6 bases, J lost 3 bases, and 12 bases lay in between. This CDR3 is built from 13 residues. CDR3 protein: CASSYLANYEQYF. CDR3 DNA sequence: TGTGCCAGCAGCTACCTAGCGAACTACGAGCAGTACTTC.

This clonotype was found many times. The chain joins TRBV4-3 to TRBJ2-3; TRBD2 matches 14 bases. Trimming took 3 bases from V and 5 from J; bases not matched to a gene: 4. CDR3 length: 16 residues. From germline, CDR1 is LGHNA and CDR2 YSLEER. The CDR3 DNA follows: TGCGCCAGCAGCCAGGGACTAGCGGGAGTGGTAGATACGCAGTATTTT. This gives the protein CASSQGLAGVVDTQYF.

This clonotype was counted ten times or more. The rearrangement links TRBV7-3 to TRBJ2-3; 9 nucleotides agree with TRBD2. With V trimmed by 0 bases and J by 5 bases, 9 bases remained unmatched. The CDR3 sequence is 17 residues long. CDR1 is SGHTA, CDR2 FQGTGA, per germline. CDR3 sequence: CASSLTPRGGGLDTQYF. The CDR3 DNA reads as TGTGCCAGCAGCTTAACTCCCCGCGGGGGGGGGTTAGATACGCAGTATTTT.

The gene calls are TRBV20-1 and TRBJ2-1; D not certain. Trimming removed 0 bases from V and 2 bases from J, with 8 bases in between. Germline V gives CDR1 DFQATT, CDR2 SNEGSKA (reference sequence). The CDR3 has 14 residues. The CDR3 nucleotides are TGCAGTGCTAGAGAAGCTGTCGCCTACAATGAGCAGTTCTTC. The encoded protein is CSAREAVAYNEQFF.

This clonotype appeared a few times. J is TRBJ1-1 and V is TRBV11-1; the D gene is possibly TRBD1 (5 bases). The CDR3 loop spans 14 amino acids. The germline V and J ends were trimmed by 1 base and 5 bases, with 11 bases remaining between them. Germline CDR1 and CDR2: SGHAT and FQDESV (reference sequence). The CDR3 region has the DNA TGTGCCAGCAGCTTAGATGCAGGGTGGACTGAAGCTTTCTTT. Its translation: CASSLDAGWTEAFF.

In its sample, this clonotype was seen a few times. This chain connects TRBV5-1 to TRBJ2-2; 8 bases fit TRBD2. J gave up 7 bases and V 0 bases, and 8 bases lay outside the gene matches. Germline V gene data show CDR1 as SGHRS and CDR2 as YFSETQ. The CDR3 is 16 amino acids. This chain's CDR3 is CASSLDVPRGDGELFF. CDR3 sequence (DNA): TGCGCCAGCAGCTTGGACGTACCGCGGGGGGACGGGGAGCTGTTTTTT.

The chain joins TRBV9 to TRBJ2-7; D remains ambiguous. The V gene lost 0 bases and the J gene lost 0 bases, with 7 bases spanning the gap. CDR1 SGDLS and CDR2 YYNGEE come from the germline V gene. The CDR3 consists of 14 residues. The CDR3 bases are TGTGCCAGCAGCGTAGCTGGTATCTCCTACGAGCAGTACTTC. As protein: CASSVAGISYEQYF.

V gene TRBV12-5 combines with J gene TRBJ1-5; D is possibly TRBD1 (6 bases). This CDR3 comprises 14 residues. V shed 3 bases and J shed 3 bases, with 9 bases lying between them. Looked up from germline, CDR1 is LGHNT and CDR2 is FRNRAP. This chain's CDR3 is CASGFSGVNQPQHF. The CDR3 nucleotides read TGTGCTAGTGGTTTCTCAGGGGTCAATCAGCCCCAGCATTTT.

This clonotype was seen a few times. V and J are TRBV12-5 and TRBJ1-1; 7 positions match TRBD1. With 2 bases clipped from V and 4 bases from J, the junction kept 10 bases outside the gene matches. The CDR3 covers 16 residues. Germline loops: CDR1 LGHNT, CDR2 FRNRAP. CDR3 nucleotides: TGTGCTAGTGGTTTGCGGTCCACAGGGGAACGCACTGAAGCTTTCTTT. Translation: CASGLRSTGERTEAFF.

In this sample, this clonotype turned up a few times. This chain links TRBV11-2 with TRBJ1-1; tentative D call: TRBD1 (6 bases). The CDR3 has 14 residues. Germline V lookup: CDR1 SGHAT, CDR2 FQNNGV. Trimming took off 8 bases at V and 1 base at J, with 14 bases between the two ends. The chain's CDR3 is CASVWGPENTEAFF. Here the CDR3 DNA reads TGTGCCAGCGTATGGGGGCCGGAGAACACTGAAGCTTTCTTT.

This clonotype was observed many times. V usage is TRBV6-5 and J usage is TRBJ2-3; TRBD2 aligns across 7 bases. This CDR3 comprises 18 residues. With V trimmed by 0 bases and J by 0 bases, 9 bases remained unmatched. CDR1 is MNHEY, CDR2 SVGAGI, per germline. CDR3 bases: TGTGCCAGCAGTTACTCGATAGCGGGCGGTACTAGCACAGATACGCAGTATTTT. Protein product: CASSYSIAGGTSTDTQYF.

This clonotype was recorded many times. The chain recombines TRBV5-5 with TRBJ2-7; TRBD1 matches 9 bases. This CDR3 comprises 15 residues. Losses at the gene ends were 4 bases for V and 0 bases for J; bases not matched to a gene: 5. Germline values: CDR1 SGHKS, CDR2 YYEKEE (reference sequence). Here the CDR3 DNA reads TGTGCCAGCAGCGTAACAGGGGGCGGCTCCTACGAGCAGTACTTC. Protein sequence: CASSVTGGGSYEQYF.

This chain joins TRBV9 and TRBJ1-1; 9 bases match TRBD1. The CDR3 extends over 16 amino acids. Losses at the gene ends were 3 bases for V and 10 bases for J; bases not matched to a gene: 16. Germline V CDR1 and CDR2: SGDLS, YYNGEE. CDR3 sequence: CASSELLTGGERGAFF. The CDR3 DNA follows: TGTGCCAGCAGCGAGCTACTGACAGGGGGTGAACGAGGAGCTTTCTTT. Based on the CDR3 plus reference TRBV9 and TRBJ1-1, the full variable domain is DSGVTQTPKHLITATGQRVTLRCSPRSGDLSVYWYQQSLDQGLQFLIQYYNGEERAKGNILERFSAQQFPDLHSELNLSSLELGDSALYFCASSELLTGGERGAFFGQGTRLTVV.

The V and J genes are TRBV4-1 and TRBJ2-1; no clear D gene. The CDR3 runs to 15 residues. CDR1 is MGHRA and CDR2 is YSYEKL in the germline V gene. Trimming took 3 bases from V and 1 from J, leaving 10 bases between them. In DNA, the CDR3 is TGCGCCAGCAGCCAGGCTAGTCAATCCTACAATGAGCAGTTCTTC. Encoded protein: CASSQASQSYNEQFF.